This T cell receptor (beta chain) was observed in a study of blood T cell repertoires in COVID-19. Study information: Sites in the United States, Italy and Spain provided acute and convalescent COVID-19 samples. T cells, B-cell-depleted T cells, or PBMCs provided the cDNA or gDNA that served as material.

Some clones are missing from TCRdb's copy, which holds only in-frame ones; the method was immunoSEQ multiplex PCR. Here the sample spans some 190,000 clones, approximately 80% being singletons. J was trimmed by 3 bases and V by 1 base; bases with no gene match: 5. There are 16 residues in the CDR3. Germline assignment: CDR1 LNHNV and CDR2 YYDKDF (reference sequence). Assignments of participants to cohorts depended upon their own reported clinical history. This clonotype was obtained from a man in his fifties or sixties who had been exposed to COVID-19. Source material: PBMCs or T cells enriched from blood (not recorded which). This chain uses TRBV15 with TRBJ2-5; 10 bases fit TRBD1. Here the CDR3 reads CATSRGLGTGEETQYF. DNA of the CDR3: TGTGCCACCAGCAGAGGTTTAGGGACAGGGGAAGAGACCCAGTACTTC.